The text below deals with one T cell receptor (beta chain). The antigen remains unidentified. The data were obtained in a study of cytomegalovirus exposure and HLA in healthy donors. Regarding the study as a whole: There were a few CMV-associated chains whose specificity for CMV antigens was confirmed in vitro.

The CDR3 consists of 13 residues. V was pared by 4 bases and J by 9 bases, with 13 bases between. Germline V CDR1 and CDR2: LNHDA, SQIVND (reference sequence). Repertoires were generated with immunoSEQ multiplex PCR, while TCRdb's copy carries only in-frame clones and drops some. This table holds some 150,000 clones, about 91% found once. Material: PBMCs. The chain couples TRBV19 to TRBJ1-5; D gene uncertain. The origin of this receptor is a woman younger than 35 in good health and CMV-seropositive. As DNA, the CDR3 is TGTGCCAGTAGTACCGACGCGGTTGGGCCCCAGCATTTT. Encoded protein: CASSTDAVGPQHF. Variable domain in full (rest from reference TRBV19 and TRBJ1-5): DGGITQSPKYLFRKEGQNVTLSCEQNLNHDAMYWYRQDPGQGLRLIYYSQIVNDFQKGDIAEGYSVSREKKESFPLTVTSAQKNPTAFYLCASSTDAVGPQHFGDGTRLSIL.